This T cell receptor (beta chain) was identified in a study of regulatory T cells in long-lasting Graves disease. Specified time point: newly diagnosed GD, antithyroid drugs for less than 3 months. With RNA extracted from PBMCs as input, the TCR library was made. This clonotype was picked up a small number of times. This CDR3 comprises 15 residues. Germline V lookup: CDR1 ENHRY, CDR2 SYGVKD. The V and J ends lost 0 bases and 0 bases respectively, with 8 bases between them. Assembly of TCR beta libraries relied on iRepertoire HTBI primers together with Arm-PCR of CDR3 regions. TCRdb re-called the multiplex PCR reads through MiXCR, storing one row per CDR3 protein. The table shows 500,000 or so distinct CDR3 sequences, with roughly 16% occurring only once. These data also featured in a second study, about T cells in Graves' hyperthyroidism and ophthalmopathy.

This specimen was peripheral blood mononuclear cells (PBMCs), taken at new diagnosis, from a patient treated with antithyroid drugs. This chain joins TRBV10-3 and TRBJ2-5; perhaps TRBD2 as D (6 bases). This clonotype originated in a man aged 35-49 years with Graves disease. The CDR3 sequence is CAISESGGYQETQYF. The CDR3 coding sequence is TGTGCCATCAGTGAGTCAGGAGGGTACCAAGAGACCCAGTACTTC.